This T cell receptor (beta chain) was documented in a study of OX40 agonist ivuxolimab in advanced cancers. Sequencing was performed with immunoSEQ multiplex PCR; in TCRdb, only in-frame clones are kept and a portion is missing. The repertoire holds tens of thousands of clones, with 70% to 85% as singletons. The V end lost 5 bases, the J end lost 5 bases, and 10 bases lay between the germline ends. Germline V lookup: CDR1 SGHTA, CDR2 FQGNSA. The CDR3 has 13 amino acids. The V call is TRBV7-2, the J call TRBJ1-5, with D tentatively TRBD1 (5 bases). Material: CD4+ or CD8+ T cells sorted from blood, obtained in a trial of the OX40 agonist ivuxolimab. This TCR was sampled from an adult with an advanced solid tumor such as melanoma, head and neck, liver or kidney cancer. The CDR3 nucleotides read TGTGCCAGCAGCCCAGGGAATCATCAGCCCCAGCATTTT. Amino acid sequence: CASSPGNHQPQHF.